This T cell receptor (beta chain) originates from a study of CD8 T cells in Susac syndrome (dated by TCRdb to 2018 to 2020). In terms of the full investigation: The study used repertoire sequencing to test whether antigen drove CD8+ T cell activation and differentiation in Susac syndrome.

Peripheral blood CD8+ and CD4+ T cells from healthy donors, Susac syndrome patients and multiple sclerosis patients were profiled by high-throughput TCR beta sequencing. The healthy donors served as controls matched for age and sex. CD8+ TEMRA cells were enriched by FACS, while bulk CD8+ and CD4+ T cells were purified by magnetic negative isolation. Blood was drawn into EDTA tubes, processed within 24 hours, and PBMCs were isolated by density gradient centrifugation. PBMCs intended for TCR sequencing were cryopreserved in liquid nitrogen and thawed later in a water bath at 37 degrees C. The sorted or isolated CD4+, CD8+ and CD8+ TEMRA cells had a purity of 90% or higher. RNA was extracted using the RNeasy kit, and about 0.5 to 1 ug of the RNA was reverse transcribed with random hexamers. The immunoSEQ multiplex PCR assay, which covers 54 Vbeta and 13 Jbeta segments, was used to amplify TCR beta CDR3 regions. Bias from PCR amplification was corrected by using a synthetic template baseline for primer optimization and for computational correction. Per the source publication's procedure: Reads were annotated to V, D and J genes per IMGT and analyzed with immunoSEQ Analyzer, keeping only productive sequences. To calculate clonality, Shannon entropy was normalized by log2 of the number of productive unique sequences and then subtracted from one. For each patient and control, public and private clones were evaluated within the 100 most prevalent clones. Clones were defined as Susac-specific if absent from the healthy and MS cohorts, from roughly 1,100 published viral clones and from other ImmuneACCESS disease sequences. TCRdb took the public reads, trimmed them with fastp at Q25, ran MiXCR for clone calling and kept in-frame beta chains. Here each entry gathers all rows of one CDR3 protein and keeps the most common genes and DNA. In this record, the V and J calls reflect TCRdb's handling and not the investigators' own analysis. Across this sample there are some 120,000 distinct CDR3 sequences, with around 95% seen only once. The ten top clones hold about 0.098% of the sample.

The germline V gene specifies SGHTA as CDR1 and FQGTGA as CDR2. V and J lose 5 bases and 0 bases, and a span of 13 bases separates them. The CDR3 covers 16 residues, taking in both the cysteine and the phenylalanine. Of the read, only the CDR3 DNA is kept; its 48 bases are in frame from base 1. The paper's findings and limits, for the study overall: The TCR sequencing and HLA analysis was acknowledged to have included a relatively small number of individuals.

With regard to this clonotype: The specificity of this receptor is unknown. Base qualities were left out, and no much larger clone turns up one base away.

The receptor comes from a human donor in good health. The sequencing input was CD4+ T cells from PBMCs. The chain links TRBV7-3 with TRBJ2-2; the D gene cannot be resolved reliably. The CDR3 reads as follows: CASSPSAPSNTGELFF. In nucleotide form, the sequence is TGTGCCAGCAGCCCGTCGGCCCCCTCGAACACCGGGGAGCTGTTTTTT. Where the CDR3 stops, the reference TRBV7-3 and TRBJ2-2 genes take over; the full variable domain is GAGVSQTPSNKVTEKGKYVELRCDPISGHTALYWYRQSLGQGPEFLIYFQGTGAADDSGLPNDRFFAVRPEGSVSTLKIQRTERGDSAVYLCASSPSAPSNTGELFFGEGSRLTVL.